One and the same sample provided the 9 T cell receptor beta chains below, sequenced in a study of cytomegalovirus exposure and HLA in healthy donors (TCRdb year 2017). Libraries were prepared through the immunoSEQ multiplex PCR assay. A mixture of 60 forward primers for TCR Vbeta segments and 13 reverse primers for TCR Jbeta segments was used in the multiplex PCR. TCRdb's version of the immuneACCESS table is confined to in-frame rearrangements and falls short of the full clone set. An unresolved V gene accounts for under half of the shortfall where checked; the remainder is of unknown origin. The sample yields 140,000 to 150,000 clones; around 78% were counted once. In total, the top ten clones hold 3% of the sample. The sequencing sample was made of PBMCs. The receptors originated from a man aged 35 to 55 in good health and CMV-seropositive.

The V call is TRBV27, the J call TRBJ2-7; TRBD2 might be the D (5 bases). The germline V gene has CDR1 MNHEY and CDR2 SMNVEV (reference sequence). CDR3 length equals 13 residues. V was clipped by 3 bases and J by 5 bases, with 11 bases between them. This CDR3 is CASSFLSGNEQYF. CDR3 in DNA: TGTGCCAGCAGTTTCCTTTCGGGAAACGAGCAGTACTTC.

V and J are TRBV19 and TRBJ2-1; weak D call: TRBD2 (6 bases). The CDR3 contains 15 residues. Trimming pared 1 base from V and 3 bases from J, leaving 10 bases between. Germline CDR1 LNHDA, CDR2 SQIVND (reference sequence). This CDR3 reads CASSIGSGLYNEQFF. The CDR3 DNA reads as TGTGCCAGTAGTATAGGTAGCGGACTCTACAATGAGCAGTTCTTC.

Details on this clone: Mismatch with germline at one junction end may stem from a read error. The chain uses TRBV7-9 and TRBJ2-7; D is possibly TRBD1 (7 bases). Looked up from germline, CDR1 is SEHNR and CDR2 is FQNEAQ (reference sequence). CDR3 length: 14 residues. CDR3 coding DNA: TGTTCCAGCAGCTTAGCGGAGGGGGCGTACGAGCAGTACTTC. This sequence encodes CSSSLAEGAYEQYF.

This clone was counted only a few times. The genes are TRBV2 and TRBJ1-4; D remains unclear. The germline V and J ends were trimmed by 6 bases and 4 bases, with 21 bases remaining between them. Germline CDR1 and CDR2: SNHLY and FYNNEI. CDR3 length: 17 amino acids. The chain's CDR3 is CASRWAIEGSDNEKLFF. The CDR3 nucleotides read TGTGCCAGCAGATGGGCTATCGAGGGTTCGGATAATGAAAAACTGTTTTTT.

The sample holds many counts of this clone. V and J are TRBV14 and TRBJ2-1; 10 bases map to TRBD2. The V segment lost 5 bases and the J segment 9 bases; nucleotides outside the gene matches: 10. The CDR3 extends over 15 amino acids. CDR1 is SGHDN and CDR2 is FVKESK in the germline V gene. CDR3 in DNA: TGTGCCAGCAGCTCTTGGACTAGCGGCGGTTCTGAGCAGTTCTTC. Protein sequence: CASSSWTSGGSEQFF.

The rearrangement joins TRBV5-1 to TRBJ1-1; a possible D gene is TRBD1 (6 bases). Germline V gives CDR1 SGHRS, CDR2 YFSETQ. The CDR3 contains 16 residues. V shed 1 base and J shed 5 bases, with 18 bases lying between them. The CDR3 region has the DNA TGCGCCAGCAGCTTGTCGTCGGCAGGGGTTGTGACTGAAGCTTTCTTT. It encodes CASSLSSAGVVTEAFF.

The chain couples TRBV6-5 to TRBJ2-1; TRBD2 matches at 11 bases. Losses at the gene ends were 7 bases for V and 5 bases for J; bases not matched to a gene: 7. This CDR3 is built from 15 residues. From germline, CDR1 is MNHEY and CDR2 SVGAGI. CDR3 bases: TGTGCCAGCATTTCCGGGACTAGCGGTAACAATGAGCAGTTCTTC. Residues: CASISGTSGNNEQFF.

This chain connects TRBV15 to TRBJ2-5; D not certain. CDR1 LNHNV and CDR2 YYDKDF come from the germline V gene (reference sequence). The V and J ends lost 1 base and 5 bases respectively, with 8 bases between them. The CDR3 loop spans 13 amino acids. CDR3 loop: CATSRGQAETQYF. Written as DNA, the CDR3 is TGTGCCACCAGCAGAGGCCAGGCGGAGACCCAGTACTTC.

To note about this clone: The same CDR3 can be traced to other DNA sequences in this sample. The V and J genes are TRBV6-5 and TRBJ2-7; 7 bases are a match to TRBD2. With V trimmed by 0 bases and J by 4 bases, 3 bases remained unmatched. Germline values: CDR1 MNHEY, CDR2 SVGAGI. The CDR3 has 14 amino acids. CDR3 sequence (DNA): TGTGCCAGCAGTTACTCGGGCGGGAGTTACGAGCAGTACTTC. This gives the protein CASSYSGGSYEQYF.